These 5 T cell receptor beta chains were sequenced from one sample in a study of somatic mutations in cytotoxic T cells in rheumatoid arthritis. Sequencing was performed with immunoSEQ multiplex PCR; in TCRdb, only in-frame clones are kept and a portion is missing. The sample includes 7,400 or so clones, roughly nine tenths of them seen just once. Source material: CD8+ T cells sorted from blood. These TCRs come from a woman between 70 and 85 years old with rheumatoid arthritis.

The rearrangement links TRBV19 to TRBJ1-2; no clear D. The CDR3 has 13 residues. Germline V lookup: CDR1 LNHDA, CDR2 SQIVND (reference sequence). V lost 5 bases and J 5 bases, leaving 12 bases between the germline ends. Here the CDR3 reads CASSAGSRYGYTF. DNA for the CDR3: TGTGCCAGTAGTGCCGGGTCTAGATATGGCTACACCTTC.

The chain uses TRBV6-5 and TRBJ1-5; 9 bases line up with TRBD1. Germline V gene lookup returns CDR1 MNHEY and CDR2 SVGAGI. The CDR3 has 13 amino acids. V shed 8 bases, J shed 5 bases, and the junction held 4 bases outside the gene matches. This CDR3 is CASSGQGHQPQHF. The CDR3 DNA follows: TGTGCCAGCTCGGGACAGGGACATCAGCCCCAGCATTTT.

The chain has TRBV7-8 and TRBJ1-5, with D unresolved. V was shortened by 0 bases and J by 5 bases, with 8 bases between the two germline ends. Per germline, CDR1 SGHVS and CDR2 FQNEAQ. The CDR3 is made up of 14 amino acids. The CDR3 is CASSLAGGDQPQHF. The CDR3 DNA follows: TGTGCCAGCAGCTTAGCGGGCGGGGATCAGCCCCAGCATTTT.

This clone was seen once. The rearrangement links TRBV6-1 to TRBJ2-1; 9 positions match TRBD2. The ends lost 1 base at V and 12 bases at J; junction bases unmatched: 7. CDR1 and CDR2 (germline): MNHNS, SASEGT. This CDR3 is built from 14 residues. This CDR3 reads CASSEVGGRAGQFF. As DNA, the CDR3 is TGTGCCAGCAGTGAAGTCGGCGGGAGGGCCGGGCAGTTCTTC.

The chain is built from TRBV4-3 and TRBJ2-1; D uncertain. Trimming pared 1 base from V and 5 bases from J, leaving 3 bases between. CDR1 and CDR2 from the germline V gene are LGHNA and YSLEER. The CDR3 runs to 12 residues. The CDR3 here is CASSQGDNEQFF. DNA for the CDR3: TGCGCCAGCAGCCAAGGCGACAATGAGCAGTTCTTC.